The clone carrying this T cell receptor (beta chain) was seen many times. Antigen specificity is unknown. A read error may produce the germline difference seen at one junction end. This sample stems from a study of T cells after yellow fever vaccination. Germline lookup yields CDR1 SGHTA and CDR2 FQGTGA. This CDR3 has 14 residues. They built TCR cDNA with 5'RACE template switching, a step that put in a universal primer site and UMIs. Via MiXCR, TCRdb re-called the 5' RACE reads, giving one row per CDR3 protein. The sample records about 210,000 distinct CDR3 sequences, about 7% being singletons. Study-wide results and caveats: Some clonotypes were seen in both the CD4 and the CD8 compartments. These made up a small share and likely arose from convergent recombination. Booster sampling recovered most clones from primary vaccination (approximately 97% CD4, around 88% CD8). By day 5 rather than day 15, the secondary response had peaked, though it was weaker.

V is TRBV7-3 and J is TRBJ2-3; D gene uncertain. The sequencing used CD4+ T cells sorted from PBMCs, collected on the day of the yellow fever booster vaccination. This sequence was found in a man aged 25 to 40 who received the YFV17D yellow fever vaccine. The CDR3: CASSLRSLTDTQYF. DNA of the CDR3: TGTGCCAGCAGTTTAAGATCCCTCACAGATACGCAGTATTTT.